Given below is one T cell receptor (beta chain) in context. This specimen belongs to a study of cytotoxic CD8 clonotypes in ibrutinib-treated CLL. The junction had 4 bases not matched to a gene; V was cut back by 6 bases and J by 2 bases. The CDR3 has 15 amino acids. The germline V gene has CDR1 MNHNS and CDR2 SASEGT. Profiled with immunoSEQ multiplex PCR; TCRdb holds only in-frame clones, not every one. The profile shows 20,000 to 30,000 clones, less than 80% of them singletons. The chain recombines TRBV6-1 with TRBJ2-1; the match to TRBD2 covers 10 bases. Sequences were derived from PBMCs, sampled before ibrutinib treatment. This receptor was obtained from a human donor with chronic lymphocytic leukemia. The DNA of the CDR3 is TGTGCCAGCAGGACCACTAGCGGGACCTACAATGAGCAGTTCTTC. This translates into CASRTTSGTYNEQFF.